This T cell receptor beta chain was recorded in a study of OX40 agonist ivuxolimab in advanced cancers. Study-level background: Participants, approximately 81% male, averaged approximately 56 years of age, ranging from 23 to 79.

Germline V gene lookup returns CDR1 SGHTA and CDR2 FQGTGA. The ends were cut back, 3 bases at V and 6 bases at J, with 11 bases in the middle. The CDR3 contains 14 residues. Some clones are missing from TCRdb's copy, which holds only in-frame ones; the method was immunoSEQ multiplex PCR. The repertoire consists of around 57,000 clones, with more than 65% occurring once and the leading ten covering under 0.65%. This chain connects TRBV7-3 to TRBJ2-2, with D hard to call. The sequence derives from an adult with an advanced solid tumor such as melanoma, head and neck, liver or kidney cancer. The specimen was CD4+ or CD8+ T cells sorted from blood, collected in a trial of the OX40 agonist ivuxolimab. For the CDR3, the DNA is TGTGCCAGCAGCTTTTTTTCAGAGGCCGGGGAGCTGTTTTTT. It codes for CASSFFSEAGELFF.